This is a list of T cell receptor beta chains from one sample in a study of identical twins. TCRdb redid the calling of the 5' RACE reads with MiXCR, one entry per CDR3 protein. This table holds about 890,000 distinct CDR3 sequences, roughly an eighth found once. The sample was also reused in another study, on yellow fever vaccine responses in identical twins.

The sample taken for sequencing was PBMCs. The receptors here all came from a woman aged 18-29 years in good health. CDR3s include the opening cysteine and the closing phenylalanine or tryptophan. D genes are given only for firm matches. Clone size is shown for a subset of rows, as once, few, many or a class of expanded clone.

J | V | D | size | DNA | CDR3
TRBJ2-1 | TRBV9 | TRBD1 | . | TGTGCCAGCAGCGTATACCCGGGACAGTACAATGAGCAGTTCTTC | CASSVYPGQYNEQFF
TRBJ2-7 | TRBV3-1 | TRBD2 | few | TGTGCCAGCAGCCAGCCGGGACTAGCGGGAGCCCTCCGGGCCGAGCAGTACTTC | CASSQPGLAGALRAEQYF
TRBJ1-1 | TRBV20-1 | TRBD1 | few | TGCAGTACAATTACCGGGACAGCCCACACTGAAGCTTTCTTT | CSTITGTAHTEAFF
TRBJ2-3 | TRBV29-1 | TRBD2 | . | TGCAGCGTTGAAATCGCTAGCGGGAGCACAGATACGCAGTATTTT | CSVEIASGSTDTQYF
TRBJ2-3 | TRBV20-1 | . | . | TGCAGTGCTAATGTGGGCACAGATACGCAGTATTTT | CSANVGTDTQYF
TRBJ2-5 | TRBV24-1 | . | . | TGTGCCACCAGATCAAGGGATGAGACCCAGTACTTC | CATRSRDETQYF
TRBJ2-2 | TRBV7-2 | TRBD2 | . | TGTGCCAGCAGCTTGTCTAGCGGGGGTTACACCGGGGAGCTGTTTTTT | CASSLSSGGYTGELFF
TRBJ2-1 | TRBV6-2/TRBV6-3 | . | few | TGTGCCAGCAGTTGGGAGTATGAGCAGTTCTTC | CASSWEYEQFF
TRBJ1-2 | TRBV12-3/TRBV12-4 | . | few | TGTGCCAGCAGTTTAGACAGAATTTATGGCTACACCTTC | CASSLDRIYGYTF
TRBJ2-4 | TRBV12-3/TRBV12-4 | . | few | TGTGCCAGCAAGATGGGGCTAGCCAAAAACATTCAGTACTTC | CASKMGLAKNIQYF
TRBJ1-2 | TRBV20-1 | TRBD1 | . | TGCAGTGCTAGGGCAGGGACAGGGGGCTATGGCTACACCTTC | CSARAGTGGYGYTF
TRBJ2-1 | TRBV2 | . | . | TGTGCCAGTGTTGGGGATGAGCAGTTCTTC | CASVGDEQFF
TRBJ2-3 | TRBV7-7 | . | few | TGTGCCAGCATCCCGCTTCCAAGCACAGATACGCAGTATTTT | CASIPLPSTDTQYF
TRBJ1-2 | TRBV4-1 | TRBD1 | . | TGCGCCAGCAGCCAAGGACCGGGACAGGCTAACTATGGCTACACCTTC | CASSQGPGQANYGYTF
TRBJ2-3 | TRBV5-1 | TRBD1 | . | TGCGCCAGCAGCTGGGGACAGGGCGCTAGCACAGATACGCAGTATTTT | CASSWGQGASTDTQYF
TRBJ2-7 | TRBV25-1 | . | . | TGTGCCAGCAGTGACTTCCCGGGATACGAGCAGTACTTC | CASSDFPGYEQYF
TRBJ2-1 | TRBV12-3/TRBV12-4 | . | many | TGTGCCAGCAGTTTAGTGCAGAGCTCCTACAATGAGCAGTTCTTC | CASSLVQSSYNEQFF
TRBJ1-2 | TRBV2 | TRBD1 | many | TGTGCCAGCACAGGGGGCTTTAGCTATGGCTACACCTTC | CASTGGFSYGYTF